This is a list of T cell receptor beta chains from one sample in a study of blood T cell repertoires in COVID-19. Generated by immunoSEQ multiplex PCR, the TCRdb table keeps only in-frame clones and is missing some. The table has around 58,000 clones, 88% seen once. Specimen: peripheral blood. The receptor source for this set is a human donor in a cohort sampled during active COVID-19. Each CDR3 is given with its conserved first and last residue. The D gene is left open where the match is weak. Size is stated for part of the rows, as once, few or many counts, or as a class when the clone is expanded.

J: TRBJ2-3
D: TRBD2
length: 14
size: .
V: TRBV6-6
DNA: TGTGCCAGCAGTTCTAGCGGGAGTACAGATACGCAGTATTTT
CDR3: CASSSSGSTDTQYF

J: TRBJ2-1
D: .
length: 15
size: .
V: TRBV5-1
DNA: TGCGCCAGCAGCTTGACAGGGACCCGCCCGGATGAGCAGTTCTTC
CDR3: CASSLTGTRPDEQFF

J: TRBJ1-1
D: TRBD1
length: 15
size: few
V: TRBV18
DNA: TGTGCCAGCTCGCGTCAGAACAGGGGTGGCACTGAAGCTTTCTTT
CDR3: CASSRQNRGGTEAFF

J: TRBJ2-7
D: .
length: 14
size: .
V: TRBV18
DNA: TGTGCCAGCTCACCACGGCCCCAATTCTACGAGCAGTACTTC
CDR3: CASSPRPQFYEQYF

J: TRBJ2-3
D: .
length: 14
size: .
V: TRBV28
DNA: TGTGCCAGCAGTTTGGCGGGGCCCACAGATACGCAGTATTTT
CDR3: CASSLAGPTDTQYF

J: TRBJ1-3
D: .
length: 15
size: .
V: TRBV18
DNA: TGTGCCAGCTCACCACGAGAAGCTGCTGGAAACACCATATATTTT
CDR3: CASSPREAAGNTIYF

J: TRBJ1-2
D: TRBD1
length: 14
size: .
V: TRBV23-1
DNA: TGCGCCAGCAGCTTGAGGACAGGGCACTATGGCTACACCTTC
CDR3: CASSLRTGHYGYTF

J: TRBJ2-5
D: TRBD2
length: 15
size: .
V: TRBV7-8
DNA: TGTGCCAGCAGCTTAGTCGTAGCGGGACAAGAGACCCAGTACTTC
CDR3: CASSLVVAGQETQYF

J: TRBJ1-2
D: TRBD1
length: 16
size: .
V: TRBV19
DNA: TGTGCCAGTAGTGTTCCGGGACAGGGGAAGGAATATGGCTACACCTTC
CDR3: CASSVPGQGKEYGYTF

J: TRBJ1-5
D: .
length: 15
size: .
V: TRBV7-2
DNA: TGTGCCAGCAGCTTAGTTCCGTCCCGGGATCAGCCCCAGCATTTT
CDR3: CASSLVPSRDQPQHF

J: TRBJ2-7
D: TRBD2
length: 15
size: many
V: TRBV4-2
DNA: TGTGCCAGCAGCCAAGTTAGCGGGGGAGGGTACGAGCAGTACTTC
CDR3: CASSQVSGGGYEQYF

J: TRBJ1-2
D: TRBD1
length: 16
size: .
V: TRBV9
DNA: TGTGCCAGCAGCGTAGCTCCACATCAGGGGGCTAGTGGCTACACCTTC
CDR3: CASSVAPHQGASGYTF

J: TRBJ2-3
D: .
length: 13
size: .
V: TRBV6-4
DNA: TGTGCCAGCAGTGTTACAGGGACGGATACGCAGTATTTT
CDR3: CASSVTGTDTQYF

J: TRBJ2-1
D: .
length: 15
size: .
V: TRBV9
DNA: TGTGCCAGCAGCGCCCGACAGAATCCCTACAATGAGCAGTTCTTC
CDR3: CASSARQNPYNEQFF

J: TRBJ2-7
D: .
length: 14
size: .
V: TRBV6-5
DNA: TGTGCCAGCAGTTCGCCCGCGGGGACTTACGAGCAGTACTTC
CDR3: CASSSPAGTYEQYF

J: TRBJ1-3
D: .
length: 15
size: .
V: TRBV6-5
DNA: TGTGCCAGCAGACCAATGGGGGGGCTAGGAAACACCATATATTTT
CDR3: CASRPMGGLGNTIYF

J: TRBJ1-1
D: .
length: 13
size: .
V: TRBV6-5
DNA: TGTGCCAGCAGGAGGGCACTGAACACTGAAGCTTTCTTT
CDR3: CASRRALNTEAFF